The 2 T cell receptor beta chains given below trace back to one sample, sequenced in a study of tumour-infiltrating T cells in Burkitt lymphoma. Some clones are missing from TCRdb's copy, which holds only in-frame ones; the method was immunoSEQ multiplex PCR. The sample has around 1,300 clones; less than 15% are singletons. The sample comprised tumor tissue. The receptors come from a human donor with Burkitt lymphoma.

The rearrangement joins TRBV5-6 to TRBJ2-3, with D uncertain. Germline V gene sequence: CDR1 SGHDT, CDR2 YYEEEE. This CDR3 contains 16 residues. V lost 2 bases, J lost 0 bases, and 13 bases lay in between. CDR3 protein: CASSFSMVSSTDTQYF. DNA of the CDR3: TGTGCCAGCAGCTTCTCAATGGTTTCGAGCACAGATACGCAGTATTTT.

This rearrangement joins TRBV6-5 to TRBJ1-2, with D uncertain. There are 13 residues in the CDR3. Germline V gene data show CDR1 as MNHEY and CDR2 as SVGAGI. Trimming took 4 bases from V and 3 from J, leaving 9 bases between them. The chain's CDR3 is CASSLDGDYGYTF. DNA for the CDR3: TGTGCCAGCAGTTTAGACGGCGACTATGGCTACACCTTC.